The 32 T cell receptor beta chains in this list originate from one sample, sequenced in a study of T cells in Graves' hyperthyroidism and ophthalmopathy. Researchers amplified the TCR beta CDR3 regions from RNA transcripts. HTBI primers were the set used in a first-round RT-PCR of the TCR CDR3. TCRdb redid the calling of the multiplex PCR reads with MiXCR, one entry per CDR3 protein. The sample holds about 400,000 distinct CDR3 sequences, roughly an eighth seen once. The sample consisted of blood. The receptors stem from a man aged 45-65 years with Graves' ophthalmopathy.

V and J are TRBV20-1 and TRBJ1-3; D not resolved. Trimming removed 4 bases at V and 4 bases at J, with 8 bases between. Germline V gene data show CDR1 as DFQATT and CDR2 as SNEGSKA (reference sequence). This CDR3 is 12 amino acids long. DNA of the CDR3: TGCAGTGCTACCAGGAGCGGAAACACCATATATTTT. Protein sequence: CSATRSGNTIYF.

Ten or more counts support this clonotype. This chain joins TRBV27 and TRBJ2-5, with D maybe TRBD2 (6 bases). This CDR3 is 12 amino acids long. Germline lookup yields CDR1 MNHEY and CDR2 SMNVEV (reference sequence). V was cut by 5 bases and J by 7 bases, with 11 bases left in between. The CDR3 sequence: CASSPLGGTQYF. The CDR3 DNA sequence: TGTGCCAGCAGTCCCCTCGGGGGGACCCAGTACTTC.

At least ten counts were recorded for this clonotype. V and J are TRBV27 and TRBJ2-1, with 10 bases identical to TRBD2. The germline CDR1 and CDR2 sequences are MNHEY and SMNVEV (reference sequence). This CDR3 comprises 18 residues. V trimming: 0 bases; J trimming: 0 bases; junction bases outside the gene matches: 5. Here the CDR3 reads CASSLSAGGDSSYNEQFF. The CDR3 bases are TGTGCCAGCAGTTTATCAGCGGGAGGGGACAGCTCCTACAATGAGCAGTTCTTC.

The V gene is TRBV29-1, the J gene TRBJ1-1, with D perhaps TRBD1 (5 bases). Trimming took off 7 bases at V and 4 bases at J, with 10 bases between the two ends. In germline, CDR1 is SQVTM, CDR2 ANQGSEA. This CDR3 is 11 amino acids long. The CDR3 spells CSGGGSTEAFF. CDR3 sequence (DNA): TGCAGCGGGGGGGGGAGCACTGAAGCTTTCTTT. Variable domain in full (rest from reference TRBV29-1 and TRBJ1-1): SAVISQKPSRDICQRGTSLTIQCQVDSQVTMMFWYRQQPGQSLTLIATANQGSEATYESGFVIDKFPISRPNLTFSTLTVSNMSPEDSSIYLCSGGGSTEAFFGQGTRLTVV.

V gene TRBV7-2 combines with J gene TRBJ1-1; D is ambiguous. The V and J ends lost 3 bases and 1 base respectively, with 9 bases between them. The CDR3 is 14 residues long. The germline V gene encodes CDR1 SGHTA and CDR2 FQGNSA. DNA for the CDR3: TGTGCCAGCAGCTTCCAGGATAAGAACACTGAAGCTTTCTTT. It codes for CASSFQDKNTEAFF.

This clonotype appeared many times. This chain uses TRBV29-1 with TRBJ2-3; D is possibly TRBD1 or TRBD2 (5 bases each). The CDR3 contains 12 residues. The V gene's germline CDR1 is SQVTM and CDR2 ANQGSEA. The V end lost 5 bases, the J end lost 3 bases, and 9 bases lay between the germline ends. CDR3 in DNA: TGCAGCGTTTTGGGGGAGACAGATACGCAGTATTTT. This sequence encodes CSVLGETDTQYF.

This clonotype was seen repeatedly, ten times or more. V gene TRBV20-1 combines with J gene TRBJ2-5; D unclear. Germline CDR1 DFQATT, CDR2 SNEGSKA (reference sequence). The CDR3 extends over 14 amino acids. V was trimmed by 3 bases and J by 3 bases, leaving 14 bases between them. CDR3 region: CSASALSREETQYF. For the CDR3, the DNA is TGCAGTGCTAGCGCCCTTAGTAGGGAAGAGACCCAGTACTTC.

This clonotype was seen many times. The chain couples TRBV5-1 to TRBJ1-1; 7 nucleotides line up with TRBD1. CDR3 length equals 12 residues. The germline V gene encodes CDR1 SGHRS and CDR2 YFSETQ. With V trimmed by 4 bases and J by 7 bases, 4 bases remained unmatched. CDR3: CASSRDRDEAFF. The CDR3, as DNA: TGCGCCAGCAGCCGAGACAGGGATGAAGCTTTCTTT.

This clonotype was seen more than once but under ten times. V and J are TRBV5-1 and TRBJ2-1; no definite D call. The V end was cut by 0 bases, the J end by 0 bases, with 16 bases between. Germline lookup yields CDR1 SGHRS and CDR2 YFSETQ. CDR3 length: 18 amino acids. In DNA, the CDR3 is TGCGCCAGCAGCTTGGAAGATAGTGGAAGGAGCTCCTACAATGAGCAGTTCTTC. It codes for CASSLEDSGRSSYNEQFF.

The sample holds a few counts of this clonotype. The V and J genes are TRBV4-2 and TRBJ2-1; D unclear. Per the germline V gene, CDR1 is LGHNA and CDR2 is YNFKEQ. V lost 0 bases and J lost 9, with 9 bases in between. CDR3 size: 13 residues. CDR3 DNA sequence: TGTGCCAGCAGCCAAGAAATCCCGTTTGAGCAGTTCTTC. It codes for CASSQEIPFEQFF.

This clonotype was recorded many times. The rearrangement links TRBV10-3 to TRBJ2-1, with 7 bases aligning to TRBD1. V was pared by 6 bases and J by 5 bases, with 4 bases of the junction left unmatched. Germline CDR1 is ENHRY and CDR2 is SYGVKD. This CDR3 contains 13 residues. The CDR3 DNA is TGTGCCATCAGCAAGACAGGGAACAATGAGCAGTTCTTC. This encodes CAISKTGNNEQFF.

This clonotype was seen a handful of times. This rearrangement joins TRBV6-2 or TRBV6-3 to TRBJ1-3; D gene ambiguous. This CDR3 is 14 amino acids long. Germline values: CDR1 MNHEY, CDR2 SVGEGT. V shed 2 bases and J shed 1 base, with 6 bases lying between them. The CDR3 sequence is CASSYTESGNTIYF. DNA for the CDR3: TGTGCCAGCAGTTACACAGAGTCTGGAAACACCATATATTTT.

Many counts were recorded for this clonotype. The V call is TRBV27, the J call TRBJ1-2; 8 bases fit TRBD1. V was pared by 2 bases and J by 2 bases, with 10 bases of the junction left unmatched. The CDR3 is made up of 17 amino acids. Germline lookup yields CDR1 MNHEY and CDR2 SMNVEV (reference sequence). The CDR3 DNA is TGTGCCAGCAGTTTAACCGCCATACAGGGGGTAAACTATGGCTACACCTTC. Its translation: CASSLTAIQGVNYGYTF.

The sample holds many counts of this clonotype. The J gene is TRBJ2-5, the V gene TRBV11-2; unclear D gene. This CDR3 is 15 amino acids long. From germline, CDR1 is SGHAT and CDR2 FQNNGV. Trimming left V 4 bases short and J 4 bases short, with 16 bases between. CDR3 DNA sequence: TGTGCCAGCAGCTCCTCGGTAGAAGGTCGAGAGACCCAGTACTTC. It translates to CASSSSVEGRETQYF.

There are many counts of this clonotype. The chain is built from TRBV11-2 and TRBJ2-7; D is perhaps TRBD1 (5 bases). Trimming took 1 base from V and 2 from J, leaving 9 bases between them. The CDR3 runs to 14 residues. Germline CDR1 and CDR2: SGHAT and FQNNGV. CDR3 protein: CASSLVVRAYEQYF. The CDR3 coding sequence is TGTGCCAGCAGCTTAGTAGTCAGGGCCTACGAGCAGTACTTC.

This clonotype was picked up many times. The chain has TRBV12-3 or TRBV12-4 and TRBJ2-3; 9 nucleotides line up with TRBD2. There are 13 residues in the CDR3. Losses at the gene ends were 8 bases for V and 6 bases for J; bases not matched to a gene: 6. CDR3 nucleotide sequence: TGTGCCAGCTCATACGGACTAGCGGATACGCAGTATTTT. This codes for CASSYGLADTQYF.

This clonotype was recorded many times. CDR3 in DNA: TGTGCCAGCTCACCAGCCCTGACTAGAGGGTACCAAGAGACCCAGTACTTC. It encodes CASSPALTRGYQETQYF. J is TRBJ2-5 and V is TRBV18, with D possibly being TRBD2 (6 bases). Germline loops: CDR1 KGHSH, CDR2 LQKENI. The CDR3 loop spans 17 amino acids. V gave up 2 bases and J gave up 0 bases, with 16 bases separating them.

This clonotype was seen at least ten times. The chain links TRBV12-3 or TRBV12-4 to TRBJ2-7; 8 nucleotides match TRBD2. The CDR3 has 15 residues. Losses at the gene ends were 6 bases for V and 2 bases for J; bases not matched to a gene: 9. DNA of the CDR3: TGTGCCAGCAGCAGAATAGCGGGAATAACCTACGAGCAGTACTTC. Translation: CASSRIAGITYEQYF.

The V gene is TRBV18, the J gene TRBJ2-3; TRBD2 is a possible D gene (5 bases). Germline CDR1 and CDR2: KGHSH and LQKENI. There are 15 residues in the CDR3. V was trimmed by 1 base and J by 2 bases, leaving 10 bases between them. The CDR3 DNA follows: TGTGCCAGCTCACCACAGCGGATATACACAGATACGCAGTATTTT. This codes for CASSPQRIYTDTQYF. Filled out from reference TRBV18 and TRBJ2-3, the complete variable domain reads NAGVMQNPRHLVRRRGQEARLRCSPMKGHSHVYWYRQLPEEGLKFMVYLQKENIIDESGMPKERFSAEFPKEGPSILRIQQVVRGDSAAYFCASSPQRIYTDTQYFGPGTRLTVL.

This clonotype was observed a handful of times. The genes are TRBV29-1 and TRBJ1-1, with D unresolved. CDR1 and CDR2 (germline): SQVTM, ANQGSEA. The CDR3 loop spans 12 amino acids. V lost 2 bases and J lost 0, with 4 bases in between. The CDR3 bases are TGCAGCGTTGAAAAGCTGAACACTGAAGCTTTCTTT. This gives the protein CSVEKLNTEAFF.

This clonotype appeared many times. V usage is TRBV19 and J usage is TRBJ1-1; possibly TRBD1 for D (6 bases). The length of the CDR3 is 14 residues. In germline, CDR1 is LNHDA, CDR2 SQIVND (reference sequence). Trimming removed 5 bases at V and 7 bases at J, with 17 bases between. The chain's CDR3 is CASSGGADRGEAFF. DNA of the CDR3: TGTGCCAGTAGTGGGGGGGCTGATCGGGGTGAAGCTTTCTTT.

The chain couples TRBV3-1 to TRBJ2-4, with TRBD2 identical over 7 bases. This CDR3 is built from 18 residues. V lost 3 bases and J lost 6; bases outside the gene matches: 17. Germline values: CDR1 LGHDT, CDR2 YNNKEL (reference sequence). DNA of the CDR3: TGTGCCAGCAGCCAGAAGCATATGGCGGGAGTCCGAGGAAACATTCAGTACTTC. Amino acid sequence: CASSQKHMAGVRGNIQYF.

There are a few counts of this clonotype. The gene calls are TRBV10-3 and TRBJ2-1, with 10 bases identical to TRBD2. CDR3 size: 15 residues. The germline V gene has CDR1 ENHRY and CDR2 SYGVKD. V lost 3 bases, J lost 6 bases, and 5 bases stayed unmatched. Here the CDR3 reads CAISEPGLASNEQFF. Here the CDR3 DNA reads TGTGCCATCAGTGAACCGGGACTAGCGAGCAATGAGCAGTTCTTC.

This clonotype has more than one count but fewer than ten. The chain links TRBV28 to TRBJ2-7, with 9 bases aligning to TRBD2. The J segment lost 2 bases and the V segment lost 3 bases, leaving 5 bases of the junction unmatched. Germline CDR1 is MDHEN and CDR2 is SYDVKM. This CDR3 has 15 residues. CDR3 region: CASSFQGLATYEQYF. In DNA form, the CDR3 reads TGTGCCAGCAGTTTTCAGGGACTAGCCACCTACGAGCAGTACTTC.

This clonotype was seen repeatedly, ten times or more. V is TRBV10-3 and J is TRBJ1-2; TRBD1 matches at 11 bases. The V gene end was trimmed by 6 bases and the J gene end by 6 bases; junction bases not matched to a gene: 6. Germline V lookup: CDR1 ENHRY, CDR2 SYGVKD. CDR3 length: 14 residues. The CDR3: CAISSMDRGHGYTF. The CDR3, as DNA: TGTGCCATCAGCTCGATGGACAGGGGGCATGGCTACACCTTC.

Points on this clonotype: A much larger clone is a single base away; this may be a read error. The chain is built from TRBV7-8 and TRBJ2-5; TRBD2 might be the D (6 bases). There are 13 residues in the CDR3. CDR1 SGHVS and CDR2 FQNEAQ come from the germline V gene. CDR3 coding DNA: TGTGCCAGCAGCCCCTCCTGGGGGGAGACCGAGTACTTC. Translating gives CASSPSWGETEYF. The whole variable domain, filled in from reference TRBV7-8 and TRBJ2-5, reads GAGVSQSPRYKVAKRGQDVALRCDPISGHVSLFWYQQALGQGPEFLTYFQNEAQLDKSGLPSDRFFAERPEGSVSTLKIQRTQQEDSAVYLCASSPSWGETEYFGPGTRLLVL.

Many counts were recorded for this clonotype. The J gene is TRBJ2-7, the V gene TRBV12-3 or TRBV12-4; 11 bases are shared with TRBD2. The CDR3 runs 18 residues. The J segment lost 4 bases and the V segment lost 3 bases, leaving 14 bases of the junction unmatched. Here the CDR3 DNA reads TGTGCCAGCAGTTTCGTGGGTAGCGGGAGGGCCAGCTTTTACGAGCAGTACTTC. This encodes CASSFVGSGRASFYEQYF.

This clonotype appeared a few times. CDR3 residues: CASSVSGGEYTEAFF. In nucleotides, the CDR3 is TGTGCCAGTAGCGTGTCAGGGGGCGAGTACACTGAAGCTTTCTTT. The J gene is TRBJ1-1, the V gene TRBV19; 8 positions match TRBD1. CDR1 is LNHDA and CDR2 is SQIVND in the germline V gene (reference sequence). The CDR3 consists of 15 residues. V shed 6 bases and J 3 bases; nucleotides not matched to a gene: 9.

The chain couples TRBV10-3 to TRBJ2-1, with 8 positions matching TRBD2. The germline CDR1 and CDR2 sequences are ENHRY and SYGVKD. Trimming at V came to 11 bases and at J to 5 bases, leaving 8 bases not matched to a gene. The CDR3 has 13 residues. CDR3: CASSGTRDNEQFF. DNA of the CDR3: TGTGCCTCCTCCGGGACTAGAGACAATGAGCAGTTCTTC.

This clonotype came up a few times. J is TRBJ2-3 and V is TRBV6-4, with D hard to call. CDR1 is MRHNA, CDR2 SNTAGT, per germline. V lost 5 bases, J lost 1 base, and 13 bases lay in between. The CDR3 runs 15 residues. In DNA form, the CDR3 reads TGTGCCAGCAGTTACGCCCCAGGAGGCACAGATACGCAGTATTTT. Translated, it gives CASSYAPGGTDTQYF.

There are many counts of this clonotype. The genes are TRBV4-1 and TRBJ1-1; D perhaps matches TRBD1 (5 bases). CDR1 is MGHRA, CDR2 YSYEKL, per germline. This CDR3 is 15 amino acids long. Trimming shortened V by 3 bases and J by 1 base, and 12 bases separated the two germline ends. CDR3 nucleotides: TGCGCCAGCAGCCATACCGGACATCCGAACACTGAAGCTTTCTTT. This translates into CASSHTGHPNTEAFF.

V is TRBV29-1 and J is TRBJ2-3; TRBD2 matches at 9 bases. The CDR3 has 14 amino acids. CDR1 and CDR2 from the germline V gene are SQVTM and ANQGSEA. The V segment lost 5 bases and the J segment 3 bases; nucleotides outside the gene matches: 6. CDR3 region: CSVQTSGFTDTQYF. DNA of the CDR3: TGCAGCGTTCAGACTAGCGGCTTTACAGATACGCAGTATTTT.